These 29 T cell receptor beta chains share one sample of origin, sequenced in a study of blood T cell repertoires in COVID-19. Measured with immunoSEQ multiplex PCR; TCRdb has only the in-frame clones, and not every one. The repertoire holds over 85,000 clones, less than 75% seen once, with 7.6% in the top ten. The sequenced sample consisted of peripheral blood. These receptors all come from a woman in her sixties or seventies with acute or convalescent COVID-19.

This rearrangement joins TRBV4-1 to TRBJ1-4; D might be TRBD1 (6 bases). Germline CDR1 and CDR2: MGHRA and YSYEKL. The CDR3 contains 17 residues. V was shortened by 0 bases and J by 6 bases, with 17 bases between the two germline ends. CDR3 nucleotides: TGCGCCAGCAGCCAAGATAGGGGGGGGCCGGAGGATGAAAAACTGTTTTTT. Translation: CASSQDRGGPEDEKLFF.

The chain couples TRBV7-2 to TRBJ1-4; D not resolved. This CDR3 has 14 residues. Germline CDR1 reads SGHTA; CDR2 reads FQGNSA. V was cut by 5 bases and J by 0 bases, with 7 bases left in between. CDR3: CASSITATNEKLFF. The CDR3 region has the DNA TGTGCCAGCAGCATTACTGCAACTAATGAAAAACTGTTTTTT.

The chain is built from TRBV28 and TRBJ1-2; the D gene is possibly TRBD1 (5 bases). Trimming stripped 3 bases from V and 4 bases from J, with 30 bases between. The CDR3 loop spans 20 amino acids. The germline CDR1 and CDR2 sequences are MDHEN and SYDVKM. This CDR3 reads CASSFPGGEGRTVGRYGYTF. The CDR3 DNA is TGTGCCAGCAGTTTCCCCGGGGGGGAGGGCAGAACTGTCGGTCGCTATGGCTACACCTTC.

The chain combines TRBV9 with TRBJ1-2; unclear D gene. Germline V gene sequence: CDR1 SGDLS, CDR2 YYNGEE. V lost 0 bases and J 3 bases, leaving 12 bases between the germline ends. The length of the CDR3 is 15 residues. CDR3 loop: CASSVANRGDYGYTF. CDR3 coding DNA: TGTGCCAGCAGCGTAGCTAATCGAGGCGACTATGGCTACACCTTC.

This clone was detected only a few times. The chain is built from TRBV7-3 and TRBJ1-1, with 9 bases fitting TRBD1. V lost 3 bases and J lost 12; bases outside the gene matches: 8. Germline CDR1 SGHTA, CDR2 FQGTGA. The CDR3 totals 13 residues. The CDR3 here is CASSLDRGSSTFF. CDR3 DNA: TGTGCCAGCAGCTTGGACAGGGGTTCCTCAACTTTCTTT.

The chain links TRBV28 to TRBJ2-2; 9 bases are shared with TRBD1. The CDR3 consists of 16 residues. Germline trimming cut 5 bases from V and 9 bases from J; bases unmatched to any gene: 13. Germline V CDR1 and CDR2: MDHEN, SYDVKM. Here the CDR3 reads CASSAGTGKLSRELFF. CDR3 nucleotides: TGTGCCAGCAGTGCTGGGACAGGGAAATTGAGCCGGGAGCTGTTTTTT.

This chain links TRBV2 with TRBJ2-5; perhaps TRBD2 as D (5 bases). The V end was cut by 6 bases, the J end by 3 bases, with 20 bases between. Germline assignment: CDR1 SNHLY and CDR2 FYNNEI. The CDR3 runs 16 residues. CDR3 nucleotide sequence: TGTGCCAGCAGCGCACTCTTGGTCGCGAGGGAAGAGACCCAGTACTTC. Its translation: CASSALLVAREETQYF.

This clone was counted only a few times. This chain connects TRBV5-1 to TRBJ2-7, with 10 bases matching TRBD2. Trimming cost V 4 bases and J 0 bases; bases outside gene matches: 4. This CDR3 spans 15 amino acids. From germline, CDR1 is SGHRS and CDR2 YFSETQ. The CDR3 loop is CASSQGLALSYEQYF. The CDR3 coding sequence is TGCGCCAGCAGCCAGGGACTAGCGCTCTCCTACGAGCAGTACTTC.

This chain connects TRBV6-6 to TRBJ1-5; no definite D call. CDR1 is MNHNY, CDR2 SVGAGI, per germline (reference sequence). Between the trimmed V and J ends, which lost 7 bases and 1 base, there was a span of 11 bases. The length of the CDR3 is 14 residues. The CDR3 coding sequence is TGTGCCAGCACCCACGGTAACAGCAATCAGCCCCAGCATTTT. Amino acids: CASTHGNSNQPQHF.

The V and J genes are TRBV6-4 and TRBJ1-2, with D possibly matching TRBD1 (5 bases). In germline, CDR1 is MRHNA, CDR2 SNTAGT. The CDR3 totals 15 residues. V was pared by 1 base and J by 3 bases, with 12 bases between. The CDR3 DNA sequence: TGTGCCAGCAGTGACTTGGTCGCCAGGGACTATGGCTACACCTTC. Translation: CASSDLVARDYGYTF.

Only a few counts were recorded for this clone. The chain's CDR3 is CASSTGQGIGYTF. CDR3 DNA sequence: TGTGCCAGCAGCACCGGACAGGGGATCGGCTACACCTTC. V and J are TRBV7-3 and TRBJ1-2, with 9 bases lining up with TRBD1. The CDR3 contains 13 residues. Germline CDR1 reads SGHTA; CDR2 reads FQGTGA. V shed 5 bases and J 8 bases; nucleotides not matched to a gene: 6.

V and J are TRBV3-1 (or the pseudogene TRBV3-2) and TRBJ1-1; 8 bases are a match to TRBD1. The CDR3 runs 14 residues. Germline CDR1 is LGHDT and CDR2 is YNNKEL (reference sequence). Trimming cost V 2 bases and J 8 bases; bases outside gene matches: 7. CDR3 loop: CASSQQTGGTEAFF. CDR3 coding DNA: TGTGCCAGCAGCCAACAAACAGGGGGAACCGAAGCTTTCTTT.

The chain joins TRBV5-4 to TRBJ1-4; TRBD1 aligns across 8 bases. Germline CDR1 SGHNT, CDR2 YYREEE (reference sequence). This CDR3 is 13 amino acids long. The trim removed 5 bases at V and 5 bases at J, leaving 2 bases unmatched. CDR3 protein: CASRDRANEKLFF. The CDR3 bases are TGTGCCAGCAGGGACAGGGCAAATGAAAAACTGTTTTTT.

V and J are TRBV3-1 (or the pseudogene TRBV3-2) and TRBJ2-4; D uncertain. Trimming shortened V by 6 bases and J by 0 bases, and 12 bases separated the two germline ends. This CDR3 comprises 15 residues. Germline loops: CDR1 LGHDT, CDR2 YNNKEL (reference sequence). The CDR3 bases are TGTGCCAGCAGTCGCTCAACTGTAGCCAAAAACATTCAGTACTTC. Protein: CASSRSTVAKNIQYF.

CDR3 coding DNA: TGTGCCAGCAGCCAATGGCTAGCGGGGAACACCGGGGAGCTGTTTTTT. This encodes CASSQWLAGNTGELFF. The chain couples TRBV3-1 (or the pseudogene TRBV3-2) to TRBJ2-2; TRBD2 aligns across 8 bases. This CDR3 is 16 amino acids long. In germline, CDR1 is LGHDT, CDR2 YNNKEL (reference sequence). The junction had 3 bases not matched to a gene; V was cut back by 2 bases and J by 1 base.

Only a few counts were recorded for this clone. This rearrangement joins TRBV7-9 to TRBJ1-1; no clear D. Deletions cut 0 bases from V and 1 base from J, with 6 bases between. CDR1 and CDR2 from the germline V gene are SEHNR and FQNEAQ (reference sequence). The CDR3 has 14 residues. Here the CDR3 DNA reads TGTGCCAGCAGCTTAGCCCGGTGGAACACTGAAGCTTTCTTT. Protein sequence: CASSLARWNTEAFF.

Only one count was recorded for this clone. The CDR3 nucleotides are TGTGCCATGCGACAGGAGATCTATGGCTACACCTTC. It is translated as CAMRQEIYGYTF. This chain joins TRBV6-5 and TRBJ1-2; the D gene is possibly TRBD1 (6 bases). Germline V gene lookup returns CDR1 MNHEY and CDR2 SVGAGI. V was clipped by 10 bases and J by 4 bases, with 13 bases between them. This CDR3 spans 12 amino acids.

The genes are TRBV4-3 and TRBJ2-4; 7 nucleotides match TRBD1. The CDR3 loop spans 18 amino acids. After removal of 0 bases from V and 2 bases from J, the junction contained 10 bases not matched to a gene. CDR1 and CDR2 (germline): LGHNA, YSLEER. The CDR3 region is CASSQEIEVQGSKNIQYF. CDR3 sequence (DNA): TGCGCCAGCAGCCAAGAAATCGAGGTACAGGGGTCCAAAAACATTCAGTACTTC.

This rearrangement joins TRBV5-1 to TRBJ1-4; 7 bases match TRBD1. V lost 4 bases and J lost 7; bases outside the gene matches: 10. The length of the CDR3 is 15 residues. Germline V CDR1 and CDR2: SGHRS, YFSETQ. Written as DNA, the CDR3 is TGCGCCAGCAGCCAGGACAGGCGGGCAGGTGAAAAACTGTTTTTT. This gives the protein CASSQDRRAGEKLFF.

In nucleotides, the CDR3 is TGTGCCAGCAGTTACTCGCCGAGCTCCTATAATTCACCCCTCCACTTT. Encoded protein: CASSYSPSSYNSPLHF. This chain uses TRBV6-2 or TRBV6-3 with TRBJ1-6; D unresolved. Trimming stripped 0 bases from V and 0 bases from J, with 6 bases between. Germline CDR1 MNHEY, CDR2 SVGEGT. This CDR3 contains 16 residues.

The CDR3: CASSKQGAGETQYF. CDR3 coding DNA: TGTGCCAGCAGCAAACAGGGGGCCGGTGAGACCCAGTACTTC. V is TRBV7-9 and J is TRBJ2-5; the match to TRBD1 covers 9 bases. Germline CDR1 and CDR2: SEHNR and FQNEAQ (reference sequence). The V segment lost 5 bases and the J segment 5 bases; nucleotides outside the gene matches: 6. This CDR3 has 14 residues.

The V and J genes are TRBV7-7 and TRBJ2-5, with 7 bases fitting TRBD1. Germline V gene data show CDR1 as SSHAT and CDR2 as FNYEAQ (reference sequence). V was clipped by 6 bases and J by 5 bases; unmatched bases: 12. The CDR3 is made up of 15 amino acids. Here the CDR3 reads CASSLNPGGSETQYF. DNA of the CDR3: TGTGCCAGCAGTCTTAATCCAGGGGGAAGTGAGACCCAGTACTTC.

The V gene is TRBV6-5, the J gene TRBJ1-4; 11 bases agree with TRBD1. There are 15 residues in the CDR3. Germline V gives CDR1 MNHEY, CDR2 SVGAGI. V lost 6 bases and J lost 8; bases outside the gene matches: 8. DNA of the CDR3: TGTGCCAGCAGCCTCTGGGGGACAGGGGGAGAAAAACTGTTTTTT. It specifies CASSLWGTGGEKLFF.

The chain joins TRBV6-5 to TRBJ2-5; tentative D call: TRBD2 (7 bases). Trimming took 6 bases from V and 6 from J, leaving 20 bases between them. CDR1 and CDR2 (germline): MNHEY, SVGAGI. The CDR3 contains 15 residues. DNA of the CDR3: TGTGCCAGCAGGTTTGGAGGGGGGGCCGCGAAGACCCAGTACTTC. Translation: CASRFGGGAAKTQYF.

This clone is a singleton in its sample. The chain combines TRBV9 with TRBJ1-3; 7 positions match TRBD1. This CDR3 has 15 residues. The V segment lost 0 bases and the J segment 4 bases; nucleotides outside the gene matches: 4. Per germline, CDR1 SGDLS and CDR2 YYNGEE. In nucleotides, the CDR3 is TGTGCCAGCAGCGTAGGACAGGGAACCGGAAACACCATATATTTT. Amino acids: CASSVGQGTGNTIYF.

This sequence joins TRBV18 and TRBJ1-2; TRBD1 aligns across 12 bases. The CDR3 runs to 15 residues. The germline gives CDR1 KGHSH, CDR2 LQKENI. V lost 1 base to trimming and J lost 8 bases; unmatched junction nucleotides: 5. The CDR3 is CASSPRDRGLLGYTF. In nucleotides, the CDR3 is TGTGCCAGCTCACCACGGGACAGGGGGCTGTTGGGCTACACCTTC.

This clone was detected only once. V is TRBV5-4 and J is TRBJ1-2; D gene ambiguous. This CDR3 has 13 residues. CDR1 and CDR2 (germline): SGHNT, YYREEE (reference sequence). Trimming took 4 bases from V and 2 from J, leaving 9 bases between them. This CDR3 reads CASSHQMNYGYTF. The CDR3 nucleotides read TGTGCCAGCAGCCACCAGATGAACTATGGCTACACCTTC.

V is TRBV7-5 and J is TRBJ2-7; the DNA was not used to check the table's D call, TRBD1. TRBV7-5 is a pseudogene segment. The CDR3 is made up of 15 amino acids. The CDR3 DNA sequence: TGTGTCAGAAGCTTAGGGGGGGACAGGGGCTACGAGCAGTACTTC. It encodes CVRSLGGDRGYEQYF.

Written as DNA, the CDR3 is TGTGGGGGGCAGGACGGAATGAGCTCTGGAAACACCATATATTTT. Translation gives CGGQDGMSSGNTIYF. V usage is TRBV30 and J usage is TRBJ1-3, with D perhaps matching TRBD1 (6 bases). Per the germline V gene, CDR1 is GTSNPN and CDR2 is SVGIG (reference sequence). The CDR3 has 15 amino acids.